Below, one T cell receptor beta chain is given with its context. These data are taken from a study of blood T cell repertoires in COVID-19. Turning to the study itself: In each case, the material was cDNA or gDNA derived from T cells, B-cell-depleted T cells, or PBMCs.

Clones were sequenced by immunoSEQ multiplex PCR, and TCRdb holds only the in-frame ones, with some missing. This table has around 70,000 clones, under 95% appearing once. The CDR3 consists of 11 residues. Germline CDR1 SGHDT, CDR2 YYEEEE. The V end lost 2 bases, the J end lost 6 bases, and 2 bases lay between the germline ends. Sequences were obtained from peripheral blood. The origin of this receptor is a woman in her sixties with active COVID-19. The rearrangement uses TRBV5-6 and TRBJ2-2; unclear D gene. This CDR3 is CASSFSGELFF. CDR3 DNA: TGTGCCAGCAGCTTCTCCGGGGAGCTGTTTTTT.